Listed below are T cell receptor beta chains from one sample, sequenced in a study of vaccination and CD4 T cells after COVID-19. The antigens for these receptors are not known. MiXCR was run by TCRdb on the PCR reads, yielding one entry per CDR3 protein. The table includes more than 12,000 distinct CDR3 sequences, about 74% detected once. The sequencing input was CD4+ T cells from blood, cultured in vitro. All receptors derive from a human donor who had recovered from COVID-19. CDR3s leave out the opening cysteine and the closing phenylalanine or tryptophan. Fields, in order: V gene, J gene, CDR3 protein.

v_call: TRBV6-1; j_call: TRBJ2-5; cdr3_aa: ASRPDRGPWETQY
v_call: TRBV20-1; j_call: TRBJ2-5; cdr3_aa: SARDPNRGSGAKETQY
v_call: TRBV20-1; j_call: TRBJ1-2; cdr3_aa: SPLDRNYGYT
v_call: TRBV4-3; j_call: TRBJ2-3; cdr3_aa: ASSQESRGGADTQY
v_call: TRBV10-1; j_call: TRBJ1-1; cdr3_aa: ASPHWGDMNTEAF
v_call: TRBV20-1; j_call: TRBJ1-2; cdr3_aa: SAHIRQGLGYT
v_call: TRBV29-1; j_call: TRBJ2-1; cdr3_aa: SVQGNEQF
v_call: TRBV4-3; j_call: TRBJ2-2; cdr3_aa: ASSQADRVGELF
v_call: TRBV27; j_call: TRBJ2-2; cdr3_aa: ASSLFAIGTGKNTGELF
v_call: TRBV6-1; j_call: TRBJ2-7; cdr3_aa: ASSANFGGTYEQY
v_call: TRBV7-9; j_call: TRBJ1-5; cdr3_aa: ASSFVTDSYSNQPQH
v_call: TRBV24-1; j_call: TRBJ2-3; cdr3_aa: ATSDPEWGWADTQY
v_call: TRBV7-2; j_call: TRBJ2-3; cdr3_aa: ASSRGLWDTQY
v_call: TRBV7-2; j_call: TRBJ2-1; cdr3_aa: ASSLVVAGAYNEQF
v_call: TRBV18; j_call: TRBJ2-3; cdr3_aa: ASSPRRTDTQY
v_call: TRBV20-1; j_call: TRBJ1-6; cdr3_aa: SAPDLGSYNSPLH
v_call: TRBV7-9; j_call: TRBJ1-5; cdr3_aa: ASSLAAGNQPQH
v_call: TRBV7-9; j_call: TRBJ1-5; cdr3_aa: ASSLGVSGQPQH
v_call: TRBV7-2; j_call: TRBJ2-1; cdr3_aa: ASSFGPTYNEQF
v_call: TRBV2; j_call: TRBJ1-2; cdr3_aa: ASRQSGYGYT
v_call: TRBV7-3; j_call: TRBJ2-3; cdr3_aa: ASSSSPAPTDTQY
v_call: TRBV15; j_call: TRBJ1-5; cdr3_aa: ATSKKGNQPQH
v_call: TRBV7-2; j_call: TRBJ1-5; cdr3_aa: ASSLGSGGPFQPQH
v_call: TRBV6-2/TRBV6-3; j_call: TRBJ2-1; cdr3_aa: ASRAPGLVAYNEQF
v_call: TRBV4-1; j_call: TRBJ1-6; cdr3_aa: ASSQGLGDNSPLH
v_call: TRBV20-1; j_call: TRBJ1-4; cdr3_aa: SAKRGEKLF
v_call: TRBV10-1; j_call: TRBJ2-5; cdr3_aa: ASSESPDRVGETQY
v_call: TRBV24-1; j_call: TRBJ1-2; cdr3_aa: ATSEGGSYGYT
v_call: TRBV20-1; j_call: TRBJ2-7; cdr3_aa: SAGRGLAGGTYEQY
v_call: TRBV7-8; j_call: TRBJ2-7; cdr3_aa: ASSPGGTLSYEQY
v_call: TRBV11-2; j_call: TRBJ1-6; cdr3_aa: ASSQQGIHSPLH
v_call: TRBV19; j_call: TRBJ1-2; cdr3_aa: ASNFRANYGYT
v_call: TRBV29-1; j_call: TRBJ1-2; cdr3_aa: SVVVMAGASANYGYT
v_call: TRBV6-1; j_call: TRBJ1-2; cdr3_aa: ASSEGGTGDFSGYT
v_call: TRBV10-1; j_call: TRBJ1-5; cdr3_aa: ASSEGTGPYQPQH
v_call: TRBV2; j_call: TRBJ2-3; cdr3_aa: ASSDRGAATDTQY
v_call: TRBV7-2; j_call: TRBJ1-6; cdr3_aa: ASSSYGQGGNSPLH
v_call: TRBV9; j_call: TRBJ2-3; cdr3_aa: ASSVVGRADTQY
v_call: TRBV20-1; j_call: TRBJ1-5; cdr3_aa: SATPGGVQPQH
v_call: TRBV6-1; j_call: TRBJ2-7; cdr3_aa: ASRTGGEQY
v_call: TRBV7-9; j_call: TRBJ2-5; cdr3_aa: ASTFGRAGAETQY
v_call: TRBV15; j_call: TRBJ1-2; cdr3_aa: ATSSPPPGSYGYT
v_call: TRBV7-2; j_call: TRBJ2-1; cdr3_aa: ASSAPGLAGGNEQF
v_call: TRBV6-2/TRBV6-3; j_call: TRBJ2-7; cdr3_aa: ASSYSGDSYEQY
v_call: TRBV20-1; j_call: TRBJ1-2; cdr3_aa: SAGRGSGYGYT
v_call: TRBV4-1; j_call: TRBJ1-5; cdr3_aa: ASSQTGTGNQPQH
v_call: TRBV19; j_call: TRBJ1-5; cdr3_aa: ASSIWGSSNQPQH
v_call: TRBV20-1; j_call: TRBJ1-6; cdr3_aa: SASLSSYNSPLH
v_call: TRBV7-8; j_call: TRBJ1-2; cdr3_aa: ASSPERSGYGYT
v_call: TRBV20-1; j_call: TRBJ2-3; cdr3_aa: SARVISTDTQY
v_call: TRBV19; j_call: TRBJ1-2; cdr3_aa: ASSISLSYGYT
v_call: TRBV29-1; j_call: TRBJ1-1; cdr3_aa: SVKRDRGTEAF
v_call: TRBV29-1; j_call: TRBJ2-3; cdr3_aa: SATPGTDTQY